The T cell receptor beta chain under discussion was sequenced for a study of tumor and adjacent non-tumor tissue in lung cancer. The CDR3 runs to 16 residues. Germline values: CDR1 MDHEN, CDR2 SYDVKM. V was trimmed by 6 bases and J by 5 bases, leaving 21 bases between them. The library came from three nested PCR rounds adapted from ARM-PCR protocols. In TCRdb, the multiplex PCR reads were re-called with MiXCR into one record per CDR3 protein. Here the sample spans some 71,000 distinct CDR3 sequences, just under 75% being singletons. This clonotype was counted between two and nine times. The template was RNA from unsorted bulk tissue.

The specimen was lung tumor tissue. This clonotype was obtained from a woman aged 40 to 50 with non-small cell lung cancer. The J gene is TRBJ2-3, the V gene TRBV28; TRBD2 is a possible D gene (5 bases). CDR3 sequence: CASRAQISPREDTQYF. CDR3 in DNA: TGTGCCAGCAGGGCTCAGATCTCCCCGAGGGAAGATACGCAGTATTTT.